This T cell receptor (beta chain) emerged from a study of memory CD4+ T cells and cytomegalovirus serostatus. Data came from immunoSEQ multiplex PCR; TCRdb stores just in-frame clones and leaves some out. The table records some 95,000 clones, approximately 80% of them present only once. The sort gate was single viable CD3+CD4+CD8-CD45RO+ cells for memory CD4+ T cells. Serum IgG to CMV pp150, pp28, p38 and p52 defined serostatus. V was trimmed by 3 bases and J by 4 bases, leaving 9 bases between them. CDR1 is SGHTA, CDR2 FQGNSA, per germline. CDR3 length equals 14 residues. This TCR came from an adult in good health and CMV-seropositive. Source material: memory CD4+ T cells from blood. V is TRBV7-2 and J is TRBJ2-2; weak D call: TRBD2 (6 bases). As DNA, the CDR3 is TGTGCCAGCAGCTTCGGGGGTAGCACCGGGGAGCTGTTTTTT. Translation: CASSFGGSTGELFF. Full variable domain (remainder filled in from reference TRBV7-2 and TRBJ2-2): GAGVSQSPSNKVTEKGKDVELRCDPISGHTALYWYRQSLGQGLEFLIYFQGNSAPDKSGLPSDRFSAERTGGSVSTLTIQRTQQEDSAVYLCASSFGGSTGELFFGEGSRLTVL.